The rows below give T cell receptor beta chains drawn from one sample of a study of cytomegalovirus exposure and HLA in healthy donors. Generated by immunoSEQ multiplex PCR, the TCRdb table keeps only in-frame clones and is missing some. The table records 150,000 or so clones, 85% of them present only once. The sample taken for sequencing was PBMCs. Receptors originate from a man aged 18 to 30 in good health and CMV-seropositive. Both conserved end residues are part of each CDR3. Fields, in order: V gene, J gene, D gene, clone size, CDR3 length, CDR3 DNA, CDR3 protein. The D gene is left open where the match is weak. Expanded clones are given a class, and other clones once, few, many or no size at all.

v_call: TRBV5-1
j_call: TRBJ2-7
d_call: TRBD2
clone_size: .
cdr3_length: 15
cdr3_nt: TGCGCCAGCAGCTTGGGGGCTAGCGGGGTCTACGAGCAGTACTTC
cdr3_aa: CASSLGASGVYEQYF

v_call: TRBV21-1
j_call: TRBJ2-1
d_call: .
clone_size: .
cdr3_length: 19
cdr3_nt: TGTGCCAGCAGCAAAGCGAAGAAGGAGGTACACCACATCTACAATGAGCAGTTCTTC
cdr3_aa: CASSKAKKEVHHIYNEQFF

v_call: TRBV4-2
j_call: TRBJ2-1
d_call: TRBD2
clone_size: .
cdr3_length: 15
cdr3_nt: TGTGCCAGCAGCCAAGTAACTAGCGGATTCAATGAGCAGTTCTTC
cdr3_aa: CASSQVTSGFNEQFF

v_call: TRBV4-3
j_call: TRBJ1-2
d_call: .
clone_size: .
cdr3_length: 13
cdr3_nt: TGCGCCAGCAGCCCCGGTCCGGAGTATGGCTACACCTTC
cdr3_aa: CASSPGPEYGYTF

v_call: TRBV2
j_call: TRBJ1-5
d_call: .
clone_size: .
cdr3_length: 13
cdr3_nt: TGTGCCAGCAGGAACAGGAATAATCAGCCCCAGCATTTT
cdr3_aa: CASRNRNNQPQHF

v_call: TRBV6-1
j_call: TRBJ2-2
d_call: .
clone_size: .
cdr3_length: 14
cdr3_nt: TGTGCCCACGGTGGGACTGCCTTGCCCGGGGAGCTGTTTTTT
cdr3_aa: CAHGGTALPGELFF

v_call: TRBV5-4
j_call: TRBJ2-2
d_call: .
clone_size: .
cdr3_length: 14
cdr3_nt: TGTGCCAGCAGCTTTACGAGAATGTCCGGGGAGCTGTTTTTT
cdr3_aa: CASSFTRMSGELFF

v_call: TRBV7-9
j_call: TRBJ1-1
d_call: .
clone_size: .
cdr3_length: 14
cdr3_nt: TGTGCCAGCAGCTTAGAGGGAGGGTTTACTGAAGCTTTCTTT
cdr3_aa: CASSLEGGFTEAFF

v_call: TRBV4-3
j_call: TRBJ1-2
d_call: .
clone_size: few
cdr3_length: 15
cdr3_nt: TGCGCCAGCAGCCAAGTACGACTCGACAACTATGGCTACACCTTC
cdr3_aa: CASSQVRLDNYGYTF

v_call: TRBV19
j_call: TRBJ2-3
d_call: TRBD1
clone_size: .
cdr3_length: 14
cdr3_nt: TGTGCCAGCAAACAGGGGCCGCGCACAGATACGCAGTATTTT
cdr3_aa: CASKQGPRTDTQYF

v_call: TRBV10-3
j_call: TRBJ2-1
d_call: TRBD2
clone_size: .
cdr3_length: 12
cdr3_nt: TGTGCCAACGGACTAGCGGGGGATGAGCAGTTCTTC
cdr3_aa: CANGLAGDEQFF

v_call: TRBV4-3
j_call: TRBJ1-1
d_call: .
clone_size: .
cdr3_length: 13
cdr3_nt: TGCGCCAGCAGCCCGGGAGGGTACACTGAAGCTTTCTTT
cdr3_aa: CASSPGGYTEAFF

v_call: TRBV4-3
j_call: TRBJ1-1
d_call: .
clone_size: .
cdr3_length: 13
cdr3_nt: TGCGCCAGCAGCCCCCGACACTTAACTGAAGCTTTCTTT
cdr3_aa: CASSPRHLTEAFF

v_call: TRBV7-9
j_call: TRBJ2-2
d_call: .
clone_size: once
cdr3_length: 12
cdr3_nt: TGTGCCAGCAGCCTTAACACCGGGGAGCTGTTTTTT
cdr3_aa: CASSLNTGELFF

v_call: TRBV5-5
j_call: TRBJ2-2
d_call: TRBD1
clone_size: .
cdr3_length: 16
cdr3_nt: TGTGCCAGCAGCGAGCCGGGACAGGGGCGAACCGGGGAGCTGTTTTTT
cdr3_aa: CASSEPGQGRTGELFF

v_call: TRBV6-5
j_call: TRBJ2-5
d_call: TRBD2
clone_size: .
cdr3_length: 14
cdr3_nt: TGTGCCAGCAGCCGCGGGGGGAAGCAAGAGACCCAGTACTTC
cdr3_aa: CASSRGGKQETQYF

v_call: TRBV7-2
j_call: TRBJ1-2
d_call: TRBD1
clone_size: .
cdr3_length: 17
cdr3_nt: TGTGCCAGCAGCCCGAGAGTCTGGACAGGCGGTAACTATGGCTACACCTTC
cdr3_aa: CASSPRVWTGGNYGYTF

v_call: TRBV19
j_call: TRBJ2-5
d_call: TRBD1
clone_size: .
cdr3_length: 14
cdr3_nt: TGTGCCAGCTCTAAGGGACAGGGGAAAGAGACCCAGTACTTC
cdr3_aa: CASSKGQGKETQYF

v_call: TRBV6-6
j_call: TRBJ2-4
d_call: .
clone_size: .
cdr3_length: 12
cdr3_nt: TGTGCCACCTCACGAGGGAAAAACATTCAGTACTTC
cdr3_aa: CATSRGKNIQYF

v_call: TRBV4-3
j_call: TRBJ2-1
d_call: TRBD2
clone_size: .
cdr3_length: 15
cdr3_nt: TGCGCCAGCAGCCAGGCTAGCGGGGGTTACAATGAGCAGTTCTTC
cdr3_aa: CASSQASGGYNEQFF

v_call: TRBV7-6
j_call: TRBJ1-1
d_call: TRBD1
clone_size: .
cdr3_length: 15
cdr3_nt: TGTGCCAGCAGCTCTTCGACAGGGGCGCAGACTGAAGCTTTCTTT
cdr3_aa: CASSSSTGAQTEAFF

v_call: TRBV5-1
j_call: TRBJ2-1
d_call: TRBD2
clone_size: few
cdr3_length: 18
cdr3_nt: TGCGCCAGCAGCTTGGTGGTTAGCGGGGGCAACTACAACAATGAGCAGTTCTTC
cdr3_aa: CASSLVVSGGNYNNEQFF

v_call: TRBV4-1
j_call: TRBJ2-3
d_call: .
clone_size: .
cdr3_length: 16
cdr3_nt: TGCGCCAGCAGCCTATCCGGAGTTATTAGCACAGATACGCAGTATTTT
cdr3_aa: CASSLSGVISTDTQYF

v_call: TRBV27
j_call: TRBJ2-7
d_call: TRBD1
clone_size: .
cdr3_length: 16
cdr3_nt: TGTGCCAGCAGTTTGGAATCCGGGACAGGGACCTACGAGCAGTACTTC
cdr3_aa: CASSLESGTGTYEQYF